This entry is about one T cell receptor (beta chain). It has no known antigen specificity. The record has no base qualities; no much larger clone is one base away. The CDR3 regions of human TCRbeta chains were analyzed by immunosequencing. Concerning the study's data processing: TCRs in the repertoires were compared against a reference library of SARS-CoV-2-specific TCRs that had been generated with the MIRA antigen-specificity platform. Breadth meant the fraction of unique TCRs that were SARS-CoV-2-associated, whereas depth meant the fraction of total T cells that were SARS-CoV-2-associated. Using the MIRA data, each spike-specific TCR was mapped to the spike region that the TCR reacts to and placed in a CD4 or CD8 class. Log10-transformed breadth and depth values were compared by one-way ANOVA with Sidak's multiple comparisons tests. The source is immuneACCESS, and TCRdb retained only in-frame sequences with V and J called. Part of the clones is not carried over; for the studies checked, unresolved V genes explain less than half of this, and the remainder is unexplained. V and J calls and clone size are as listed in that table; D and trimming were resolved from the DNA. Here the sample has over 45,000 clones; 89% occur a single time. About 5.2% of the sample rests with the top ten.

This specimen's time point label, interpreted: about 28 days (+/-7) after the second vaccine dose. AZD1222 recipients with second doses at about 4 weeks or about 12 weeks were pooled, because spike-specific TCR depth and breadth did not differ between schedules. Samples from vaccinated people were obtained from the UK trials COV001 and COV002, which included a single-blind randomized controlled phase 2/3 trial of AZD1222 (ChAdOx1 nCoV-19) in healthy adults. For TCRbeta chain sequencing, PBMC samples from trial participants were taken at day 0 and at day 28 after the second dose. CDR1 and CDR2 are read off the germline V gene as MDHEN and SYDVKM. V is trimmed back by 4 bases and J by 2 bases, and the junction contains 13 bases that no gene match accounts for. Taken from cysteine to phenylalanine, the CDR3 has 18 residues. CDR3 DNA is the only sequence kept; it has 54 bases, read in frame from the first base.

This record comes from a study of T cell responses to AZD1222 COVID-19 vaccine (dated by TCRdb to about 2021). With regard to the full study: A total of 233 trial participants underwent TCR sequencing, of whom about 210 had received two doses of AZD1222 and around 26 had received two doses of the MenACWY control vaccine. Enrollment into the trials was organized by age into subgroups of 18-55, 56-69 and 70-plus years, and those subgroups contained around 150, 28 and 57 TCR-sequenced participants, respectively. Study-wide conclusions, independent of this receptor: CD4 TCRs associated with the vaccine covered the entire spike protein, and the dominant responses were in regions 160-218 and 743-854. Because no day 14 peak-response samples were available, the repertoires could be characterized only after the peak T cell response. A significant rise in spike-specific TCR breadth and depth was observed after two AZD1222 doses relative to day 0 and relative to MenACWY recipients. Participants were mostly white British and included more females than males, and it was suggested by the authors that clonal diversity may have been underestimated. In the small 56-69-year group, the increase in depth fell short of significance, most likely because of low power. Epitopes outside the regions mutated in the B.1.351 and B.1.1.7 variants were reportedly recognized by nearly half of the unique spike-specific TCRs. Only a handful of AZD1222 recipients were SARS-CoV-2 seropositive at baseline, limiting conclusions about previously exposed vaccinees.

The receptor's source is an adult who received the AZD1222 COVID-19 vaccine. The V gene is TRBV28 and the J gene is TRBJ1-5, and 8 junctional nucleotides match TRBD1. Specimen: peripheral blood, collected 28 days after the second AZD1222 dose. The CDR3 protein sequence reads: CASSSLNTRGQGNQPQHF. The DNA sequence reads TGTGCCAGCAGTTCCTTAAACACCAGGGGGCAGGGCAATCAGCCCCAGCATTTT.